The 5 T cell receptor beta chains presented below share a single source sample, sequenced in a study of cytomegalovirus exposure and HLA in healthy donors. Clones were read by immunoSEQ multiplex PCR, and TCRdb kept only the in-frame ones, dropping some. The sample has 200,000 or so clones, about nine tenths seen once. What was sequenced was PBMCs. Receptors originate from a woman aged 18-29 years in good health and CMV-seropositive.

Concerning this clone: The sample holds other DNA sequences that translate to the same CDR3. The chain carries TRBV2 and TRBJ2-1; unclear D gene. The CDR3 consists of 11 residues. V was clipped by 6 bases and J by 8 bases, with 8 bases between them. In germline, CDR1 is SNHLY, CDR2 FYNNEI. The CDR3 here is CASSPFDEQFF. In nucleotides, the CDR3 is TGTGCCAGCAGCCCTTTCGATGAGCAGTTCTTC.

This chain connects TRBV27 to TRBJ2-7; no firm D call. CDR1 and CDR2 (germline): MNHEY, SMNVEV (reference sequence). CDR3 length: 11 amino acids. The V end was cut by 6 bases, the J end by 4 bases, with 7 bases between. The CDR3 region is CASSNLYEQYF. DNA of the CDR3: TGTGCCAGCAGCAACTTATACGAGCAGTACTTC.

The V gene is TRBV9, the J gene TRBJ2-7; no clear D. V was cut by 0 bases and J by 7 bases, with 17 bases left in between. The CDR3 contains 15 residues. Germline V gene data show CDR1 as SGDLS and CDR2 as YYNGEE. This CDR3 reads CASSVGVGPQLEQYF. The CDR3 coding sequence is TGTGCCAGCAGCGTAGGAGTCGGCCCCCAACTAGAGCAGTACTTC.

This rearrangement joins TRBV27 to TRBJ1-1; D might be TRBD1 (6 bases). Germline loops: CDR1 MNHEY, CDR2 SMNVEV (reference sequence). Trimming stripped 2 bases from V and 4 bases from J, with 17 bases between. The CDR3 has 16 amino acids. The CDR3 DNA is TGTGCCAGCAGTTTAGACGGCAGGGGCTATACCACTGAAGCTTTCTTT. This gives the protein CASSLDGRGYTTEAFF.

The CDR3 coding sequence is TGTGCCAGCAGCTTGGCCTGGGCCAGCACGGAGCAGTTCTTC. It specifies CASSLAWASTEQFF. The chain couples TRBV5-6 to TRBJ2-1; D is unresolved. The ends were cut back, 0 bases at V and 10 bases at J, with 14 bases in the middle. There are 14 residues in the CDR3. In germline, CDR1 is SGHDT, CDR2 YYEEEE.